One and the same sample provided the 20 T cell receptor beta chains below, sequenced in a study of PD-1 blockade in mismatch repair-deficient tumors. The assay was immunoSEQ multiplex PCR, and TCRdb's table has in-frame clones only and misses some. In the table there are 120,000 or so clones, around 86% of which are singletons. The material sequenced was peripheral blood, taken 44 weeks after starting pembrolizumab. These receptors were obtained from an adult with mismatch repair-deficient cancer.

Only one count was recorded for this clone. This chain connects TRBV11-2 to TRBJ2-3; no definite D call. From germline, CDR1 is SGHAT and CDR2 FQNNGV. The ends were cut back, 3 bases at V and 6 bases at J, with 4 bases in the middle. The CDR3 contains 11 residues. Written as DNA, the CDR3 is TGTGCCAGCAGCTTTGGGGATACGCAGTATTTT. It codes for CASSFGDTQYF.

The rearrangement uses TRBV5-4 and TRBJ2-2, with 7 bases matching TRBD2. V lost 7 bases to trimming and J lost 7 bases; unmatched junction nucleotides: 7. Germline V lookup: CDR1 SGHNT, CDR2 YYREEE (reference sequence). The CDR3 length is 13 residues. The DNA for the CDR3 is TGTGCCAGCCGGCGGGAGTTTGGCGGGGAGCTGTTTTTT. Protein sequence: CASRREFGGELFF.

This clone appeared a single time. This rearrangement joins TRBV27 to TRBJ2-1, with 14 bases fitting TRBD2. CDR1 is MNHEY, CDR2 SMNVEV, per germline (reference sequence). Losses at the gene ends were 2 bases for V and 4 bases for J; bases not matched to a gene: 4. This CDR3 region has 17 residues. CDR3 residues: CASSLGTSGSVYNEQFF. In DNA form, the CDR3 reads TGTGCCAGCAGTTTAGGGACTAGCGGGAGCGTTTACAATGAGCAGTTCTTC.

The V call is TRBV11-2, the J call TRBJ2-5; tentatively, D is TRBD2 (6 bases). Trimming stripped 3 bases from V and 5 bases from J, with 16 bases between. Germline V gene lookup returns CDR1 SGHAT and CDR2 FQNNGV. This CDR3 contains 15 residues. The CDR3 is CASSLEAGPQETQYF. In nucleotides, the CDR3 is TGTGCCAGCAGCTTGGAGGCGGGACCCCAGGAGACCCAGTACTTC.

This sequence joins TRBV9 and TRBJ2-7; D ambiguous. V gave up 3 bases and J gave up 0 bases, with 13 bases separating them. The CDR3 runs to 15 residues. Germline CDR1 SGDLS, CDR2 YYNGEE. The CDR3 is CASSGSVGLSYEQYF. In DNA form, the CDR3 reads TGTGCCAGCAGCGGGAGTGTGGGCCTCTCCTACGAGCAGTACTTC.

The chain recombines TRBV25-1 with TRBJ1-2; D gene ambiguous. The V gene's germline CDR1 is MGHDK and CDR2 SYGVNS. The CDR3 has 13 amino acids. Between the trimmed V and J ends, which lost 10 bases and 2 bases, there was a span of 14 bases. This CDR3 reads CATAPAENYGYTF. The CDR3, as DNA: TGTGCCACAGCCCCCGCCGAGAACTATGGCTACACCTTC.

The gene calls are TRBV30 and TRBJ2-7; 12 positions agree with TRBD1. Germline V gene sequence: CDR1 GTSNPN, CDR2 SVGIG (reference sequence). There are 15 residues in the CDR3. The trim removed 0 bases at V and 3 bases at J, leaving 3 bases unmatched. The CDR3 nucleotides are TGTGCCTGGAGTGTTGGGACAGGGGGCTTCTACGAGCAGTACTTC. Residues: CAWSVGTGGFYEQYF.

In its sample, this clone was seen once. This sequence joins TRBV11-3 and TRBJ2-5, with D perhaps given as TRBD1 or TRBD2 (6 bases each). From germline, CDR1 is SGHNT and CDR2 YENEEA. This CDR3 contains 14 residues. Trimming stripped 5 bases from V and 3 bases from J, with 13 bases between. CDR3 residues: CASSPGGQKETQYF. In DNA, the CDR3 is TGTGCCAGCAGCCCTGGGGGGCAAAAAGAGACCCAGTACTTC.

The V gene is TRBV19, the J gene TRBJ2-7; 9 nucleotides agree with TRBD2. J lost 5 bases, V lost 5 bases, and 4 bases had no gene match. This CDR3 has 13 residues. Germline lookup yields CDR1 LNHDA and CDR2 SQIVND (reference sequence). The CDR3 nucleotides read TGTGCCAGTAGTCGGCGGGAGGGTGACGAGCAGTACTTC. This encodes CASSRREGDEQYF.

This clone appeared once. The genes are TRBV30 and TRBJ2-5; a possible D gene is TRBD1 (6 bases). Germline-derived CDR1 and CDR2 are GTSNPN and SVGIG (reference sequence). The CDR3 consists of 13 residues. Trimming stripped 0 bases from V and 5 bases from J, with 10 bases between. CDR3 in amino acids: CAWSVYRAETQYF. CDR3 bases: TGTGCCTGGAGTGTATACAGGGCCGAGACCCAGTACTTC. The full variable domain, with the rest looked up from reference TRBV30 and TRBJ2-5, is SQTIHQWPATLVQPVGSPLSLECTVEGTSNPNLYWYRQAAGRGLQLLFYSVGIGQISSEVPQNLSASRPQDRQFILSSKKLLLSDSGFYLCAWSVYRAETQYFGPGTRLLVL.

This clone has only a few counts. V is TRBV28 and J is TRBJ1-2; 8 nucleotides agree with TRBD1. This CDR3 has 18 amino acids. V shed 5 bases and J 1 base; nucleotides not matched to a gene: 15. CDR1 is MDHEN, CDR2 SYDVKM, per germline. The CDR3 protein is CASSHAGPTGERNYGYTF. The CDR3 region has the DNA TGTGCCAGCAGTCATGCGGGCCCGACAGGGGAACGTAACTATGGCTACACCTTC.

This chain uses TRBV6-5 with TRBJ2-6; D not certain. This CDR3 is 15 amino acids long. CDR1 and CDR2 from the germline V gene are MNHEY and SVGAGI. The V end lost 2 bases, the J end lost 0 bases, and 5 bases lay between the germline ends. The DNA for the CDR3 is TGTGCCAGCAGTTACCCAAGCTCTGGGGCCAACGTCCTGACTTTC. This encodes CASSYPSSGANVLTF.

J is TRBJ1-1 and V is TRBV7-9; no clear D. This CDR3 region has 12 residues. Looked up from germline, CDR1 is SEHNR and CDR2 is FQNEAQ (reference sequence). The germline V and J ends were trimmed by 7 bases and 4 bases, with 10 bases remaining between them. CDR3: CASTGVVTEAFF. CDR3 in DNA: TGTGCCAGCACCGGGGTGGTCACTGAAGCTTTCTTT. Using reference TRBV7-9 and TRBJ1-1 for the parts outside the CDR3, the full variable domain is DTGVSQNPRHKITKRGQNVTFRCDPISEHNRLYWYRQTLGQGPEFLTYFQNEAQLEKSRLLSDRFSAERPKGSFSTLEIQRTEQGDSAMYLCASTGVVTEAFFGQGTRLTVV.

The chain links TRBV15 to TRBJ1-3; possible D gene TRBD1, 5 bases. V was clipped by 5 bases and J by 1 base, with 12 bases between them. Germline CDR1 is LNHNV and CDR2 is YYDKDF (reference sequence). The CDR3 runs to 15 residues. The chain's CDR3 is CATSFAGGSGNTIYF. As DNA, the CDR3 is TGTGCCACCAGCTTCGCCGGGGGATCTGGAAACACCATATATTTT.

This clone was counted once. The J gene is TRBJ2-2, the V gene TRBV19; D may correspond to TRBD1 or TRBD2 (5 bases each). Per germline, CDR1 LNHDA and CDR2 SQIVND (reference sequence). The CDR3 sequence is 14 residues long. V lost 4 bases and J lost 4, with 10 bases in between. The CDR3 DNA sequence: TGTGCCAGTAGTACGGGGACCACCACCGGGGAGCTGTTTTTT. Its translation: CASSTGTTTGELFF.

The gene calls are TRBV27 and TRBJ2-7; D not certain. Germline-derived CDR1 and CDR2 are MNHEY and SMNVEV (reference sequence). This CDR3 comprises 13 residues. Trimming stripped 7 bases from V and 9 bases from J, with 19 bases between. This CDR3 reads CASKTPTASGQYF. The CDR3 nucleotides read TGTGCCAGCAAAACCCCCACCGCCTCCGGGCAGTACTTC.

This rearrangement joins TRBV6-6 to TRBJ2-5; D remains ambiguous. CDR1 is MNHNY, CDR2 SVGAGI, per germline (reference sequence). V gave up 6 bases and J gave up 2 bases, with 13 bases separating them. The CDR3 length is 14 residues. The chain's CDR3 is CASSRLRIQETQYF. The CDR3 DNA reads TGTGCCAGCAGCCGCCTACGAATTCAAGAGACCCAGTACTTC.

This clone was observed once. This chain connects TRBV19 to TRBJ2-3; D is possibly TRBD2 (5 bases). Per germline, CDR1 LNHDA and CDR2 SQIVND (reference sequence). V was shortened by 5 bases and J by 0 bases, with 15 bases between the two germline ends. The CDR3 has 16 residues. The CDR3 sequence: CASSEFGRTSTDTQYF. The CDR3 coding sequence is TGTGCCAGTAGTGAATTCGGACGGACTAGCACAGATACGCAGTATTTT.

This chain joins TRBV9 and TRBJ2-7; the D gene is possibly TRBD2 (5 bases). The CDR3 runs to 13 residues. CDR1 is SGDLS, CDR2 YYNGEE, per germline. V lost 3 bases to trimming and J lost 0 bases, with 7 bases between them. CDR3 DNA sequence: TGTGCCAGCAGCGACGGGATCTCCTACGAGCAGTACTTC. This encodes CASSDGISYEQYF.

The chain recombines TRBV29-1 with TRBJ2-7, with a tentative D call TRBD1 (6 bases). The V gene's germline CDR1 is SQVTM and CDR2 ANQGSEA. The V gene lost 0 bases and the J gene lost 1 base, with 16 bases spanning the gap. This CDR3 has 16 amino acids. The CDR3 bases are TGCAGCGTTGAAGATAAGGGGCAGGGGTCTTCCTACGAGCAGTACTTC. Translated, it gives CSVEDKGQGSSYEQYF.